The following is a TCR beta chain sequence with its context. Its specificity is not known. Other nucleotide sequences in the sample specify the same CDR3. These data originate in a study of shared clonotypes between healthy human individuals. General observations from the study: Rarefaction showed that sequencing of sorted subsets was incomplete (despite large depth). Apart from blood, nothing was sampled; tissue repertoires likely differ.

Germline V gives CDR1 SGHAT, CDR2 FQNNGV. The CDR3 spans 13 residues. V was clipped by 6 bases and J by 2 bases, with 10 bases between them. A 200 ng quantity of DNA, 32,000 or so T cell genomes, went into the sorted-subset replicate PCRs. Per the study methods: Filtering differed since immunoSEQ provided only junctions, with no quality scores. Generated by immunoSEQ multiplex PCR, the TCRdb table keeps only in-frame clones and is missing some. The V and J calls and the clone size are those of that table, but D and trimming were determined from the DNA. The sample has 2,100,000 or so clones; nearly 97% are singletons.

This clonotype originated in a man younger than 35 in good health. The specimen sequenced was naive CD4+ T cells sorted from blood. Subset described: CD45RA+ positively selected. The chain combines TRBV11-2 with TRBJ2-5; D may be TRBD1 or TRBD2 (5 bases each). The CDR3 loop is CASSRDPQETQYF. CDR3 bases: TGTGCCAGCAGTCGGGACCCTCAAGAGACCCAGTACTTC.